The sequence of this TCR beta chain was determined in a study of Ad26.COV2.S vaccination and SARS-CoV-2 variants. The overall study: Ad26.COV2.S given intramuscularly, once or twice 56 days apart. Study-wide results and limits: Relative to placebo recipients, vaccine recipients exhibited elevated spike-specific TCR breadth.

Profiled with immunoSEQ multiplex PCR; TCRdb holds only in-frame clones, not every one. The data show about 430,000 clones, approximately 90% seen once. Indicated treatment: 15 to 20 received Ad26.COV2.S at low or high dose, single or two shots; about 5 received placebo; per-sample allocation not given. The investigators took samples on day 63 after the first vaccine or placebo injection. SARS-CoV-2 spike from the Wuhan strain was encoded by the vaccine, an Ad26 vector. On this clone: Its antigen remains unknown.

Sequences were derived from peripheral blood, sampled in a trial of Ad26.COV2.S vaccine versus placebo. The sequence was obtained from a person between 18 and 60 years old who received the Ad26.COV2.S COVID-19 vaccine or a placebo.

The CDR3 nucleotides are TGTGCCAGCAGCCCCGGGACTAAAAACACCGGGGAGCTGTTTTTT. As protein: CASSPGTKNTGELFF. This chain joins TRBV5-6 and TRBJ2-2; 7 nucleotides align to TRBD2. This CDR3 comprises 15 residues. Losses at the gene ends were 4 bases for V and 2 bases for J; bases not matched to a gene: 5. Germline lookup yields CDR1 SGHDT and CDR2 YYEEEE.